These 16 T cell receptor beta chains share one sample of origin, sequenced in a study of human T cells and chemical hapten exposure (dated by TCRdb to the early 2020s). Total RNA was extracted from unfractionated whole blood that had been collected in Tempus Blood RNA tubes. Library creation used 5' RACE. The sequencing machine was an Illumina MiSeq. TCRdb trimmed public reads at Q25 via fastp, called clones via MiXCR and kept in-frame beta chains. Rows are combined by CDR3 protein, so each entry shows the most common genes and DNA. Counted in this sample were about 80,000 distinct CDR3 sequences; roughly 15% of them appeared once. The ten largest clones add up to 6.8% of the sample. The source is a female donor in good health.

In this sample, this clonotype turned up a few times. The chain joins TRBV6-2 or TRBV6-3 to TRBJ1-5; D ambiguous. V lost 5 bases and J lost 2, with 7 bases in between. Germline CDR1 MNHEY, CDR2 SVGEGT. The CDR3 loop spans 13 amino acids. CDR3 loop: CASSPQRNQPQHF. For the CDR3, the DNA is TGTGCCAGCAGTCCCCAGCGCAATCAGCCCCAGCATTTT.

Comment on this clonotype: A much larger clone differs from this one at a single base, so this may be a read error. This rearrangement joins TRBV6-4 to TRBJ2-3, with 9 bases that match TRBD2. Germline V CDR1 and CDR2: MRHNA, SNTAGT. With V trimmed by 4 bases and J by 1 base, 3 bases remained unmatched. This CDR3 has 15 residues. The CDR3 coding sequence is TGTGCCAGCAGTGGAGCTAGCGGGGGCACAGATACGCAGTATTTT. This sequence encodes CASSGASGGTDTQYF.

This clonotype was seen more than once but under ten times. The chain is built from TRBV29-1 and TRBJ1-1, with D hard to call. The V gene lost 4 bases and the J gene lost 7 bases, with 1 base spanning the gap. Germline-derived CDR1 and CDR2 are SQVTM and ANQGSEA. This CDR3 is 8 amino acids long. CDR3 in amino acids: CSVVEAFF. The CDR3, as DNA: TGCAGCGTTGTTGAAGCTTTCTTT.

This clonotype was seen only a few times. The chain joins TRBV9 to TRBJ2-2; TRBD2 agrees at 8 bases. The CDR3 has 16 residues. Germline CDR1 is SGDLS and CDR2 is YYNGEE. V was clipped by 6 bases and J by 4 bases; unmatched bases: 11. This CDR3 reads CASNAGTSRLTGELFF. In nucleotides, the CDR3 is TGTGCCAGCAACGCCGGGACTAGTCGTCTCACCGGGGAGCTGTTTTTT.

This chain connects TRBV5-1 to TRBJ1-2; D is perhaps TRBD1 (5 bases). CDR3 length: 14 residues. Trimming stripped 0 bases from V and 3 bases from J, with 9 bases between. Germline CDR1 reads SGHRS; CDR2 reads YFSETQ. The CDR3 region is CASSLAATDYGYTF. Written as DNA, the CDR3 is TGCGCCAGCAGCTTGGCCGCGACAGACTATGGCTACACCTTC. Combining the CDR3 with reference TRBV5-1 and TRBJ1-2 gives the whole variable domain KAGVTQTPRYLIKTRGQQVTLSCSPISGHRSVSWYQQTPGQGLQFLFEYFSETQRNKGNFPGRFSGRQFSNSRSEMNVSTLELGDSALYLCASSLAATDYGYTFGSGTRLTVV.

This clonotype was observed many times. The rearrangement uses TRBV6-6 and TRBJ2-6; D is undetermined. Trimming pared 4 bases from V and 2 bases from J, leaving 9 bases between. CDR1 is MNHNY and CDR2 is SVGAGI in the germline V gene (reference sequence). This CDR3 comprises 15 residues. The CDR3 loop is CASSFGWTGANVLTF. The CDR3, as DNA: TGTGCCAGCAGTTTCGGATGGACTGGGGCCAACGTCCTGACTTTC.

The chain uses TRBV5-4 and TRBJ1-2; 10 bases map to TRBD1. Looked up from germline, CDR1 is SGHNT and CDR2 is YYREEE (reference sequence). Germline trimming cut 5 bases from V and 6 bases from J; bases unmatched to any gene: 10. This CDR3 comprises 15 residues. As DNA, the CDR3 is TGTGCCAGCAGGGGACCGGGACAGGGGCTGGATGGCTACACCTTC. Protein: CASRGPGQGLDGYTF.

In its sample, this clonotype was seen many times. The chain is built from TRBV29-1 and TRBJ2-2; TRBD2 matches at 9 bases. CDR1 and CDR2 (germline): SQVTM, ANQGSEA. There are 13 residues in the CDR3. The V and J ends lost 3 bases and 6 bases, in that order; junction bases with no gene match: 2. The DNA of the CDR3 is TGCAGCGTTGATAGCGGGAGCTCCGGGGAGCTGTTTTTT. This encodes CSVDSGSSGELFF.

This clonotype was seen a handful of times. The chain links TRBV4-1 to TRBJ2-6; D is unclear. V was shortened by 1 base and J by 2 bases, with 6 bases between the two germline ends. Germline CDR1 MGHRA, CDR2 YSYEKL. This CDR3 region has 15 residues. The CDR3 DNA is TGCGCCAGCAGCCAAGTCGTGACTGGGGCCAACGTCCTGACTTTC. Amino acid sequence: CASSQVVTGANVLTF.

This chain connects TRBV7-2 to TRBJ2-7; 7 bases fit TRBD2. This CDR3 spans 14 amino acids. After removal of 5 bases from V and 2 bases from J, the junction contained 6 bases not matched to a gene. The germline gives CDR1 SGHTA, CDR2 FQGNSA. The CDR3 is CASSLAGVAYEQYF. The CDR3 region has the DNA TGTGCCAGCAGCCTGGCGGGGGTTGCCTACGAGCAGTACTTC. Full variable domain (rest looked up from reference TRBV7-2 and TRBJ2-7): GAGVSQSPSNKVTEKGKDVELRCDPISGHTALYWYRQSLGQGLEFLIYFQGNSAPDKSGLPSDRFSAERTGGSVSTLTIQRTQQEDSAVYLCASSLAGVAYEQYFGPGTRLTVT.

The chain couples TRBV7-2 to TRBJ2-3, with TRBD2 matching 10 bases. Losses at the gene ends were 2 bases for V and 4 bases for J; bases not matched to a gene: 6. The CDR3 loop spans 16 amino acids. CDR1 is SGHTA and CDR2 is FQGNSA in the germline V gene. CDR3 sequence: CASSLQAGGSADTQYF. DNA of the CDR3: TGTGCCAGCAGCTTACAAGCGGGGGGGTCTGCAGATACGCAGTATTTT.

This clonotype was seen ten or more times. The CDR3 DNA sequence: TGCGCCAGCAGCCAAGATCGAACGGGACAGGGTCACAATGAGCAGTTCTTC. Protein: CASSQDRTGQGHNEQFF. This chain connects TRBV4-3 to TRBJ2-1; 9 nucleotides align to TRBD1. Germline-derived CDR1 and CDR2 are LGHNA and YSLEER. The CDR3 loop spans 17 amino acids. The junction had 8 bases not matched to a gene; V was cut back by 0 bases and J by 5 bases.

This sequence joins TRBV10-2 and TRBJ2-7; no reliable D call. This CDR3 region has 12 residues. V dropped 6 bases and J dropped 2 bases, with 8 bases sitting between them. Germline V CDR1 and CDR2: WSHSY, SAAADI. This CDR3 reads CASRDPTYEQYF. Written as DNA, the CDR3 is TGCGCCAGCAGAGACCCCACCTACGAGCAGTACTTC.

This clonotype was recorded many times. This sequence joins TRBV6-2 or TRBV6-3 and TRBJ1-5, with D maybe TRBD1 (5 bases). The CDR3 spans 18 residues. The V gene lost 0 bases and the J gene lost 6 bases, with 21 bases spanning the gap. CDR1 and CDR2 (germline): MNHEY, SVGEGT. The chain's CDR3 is CASSYSRVLGVSSQPQHF. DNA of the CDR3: TGTGCCAGCAGTTACTCGAGAGTTCTGGGGGTATCGAGTCAGCCCCAGCATTTT.

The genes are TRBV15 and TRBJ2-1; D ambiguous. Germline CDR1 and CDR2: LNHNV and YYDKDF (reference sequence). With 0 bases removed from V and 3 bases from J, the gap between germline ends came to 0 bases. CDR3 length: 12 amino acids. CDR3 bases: TGTGCCACCAGCAGAGACTACAATGAGCAGTTCTTC. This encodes CATSRDYNEQFF.

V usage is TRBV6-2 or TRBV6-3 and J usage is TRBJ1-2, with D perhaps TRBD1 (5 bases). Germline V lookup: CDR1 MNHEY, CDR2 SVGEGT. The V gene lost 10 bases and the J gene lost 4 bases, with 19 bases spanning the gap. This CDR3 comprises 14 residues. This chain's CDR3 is CATSDYRFLYGYTF. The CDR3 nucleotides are TGTGCCACCTCCGATTACAGGTTCCTCTATGGCTACACCTTC.